These 22 T cell receptor beta chains were all obtained from the same sample, sequenced in a study of CD8+ T cells in alopecia areata. RNA was isolated and reverse transcribed to cDNA, the sequencing template. Clones were sequenced by immunoSEQ multiplex PCR, and TCRdb holds only the in-frame ones, with some missing. The sample carries about 150,000 clones, about 59% recorded once. Treatment specified: oral pan-JAK inhibitor, 5-10 mg twice daily. The sample was CD8+ T cells sorted from blood, taken at week 4, from a patient treated with tofacitinib. These receptors originate from a human donor with alopecia areata.

This clone was found a few times. The V gene is TRBV11-2, the J gene TRBJ2-2, with 10 bases lining up with TRBD2. CDR1 SGHAT and CDR2 FQNNGV come from the germline V gene. The CDR3 has 18 residues. V shed 0 bases and J 2 bases; nucleotides not matched to a gene: 6. This CDR3 is CASSLDVSGGPNTGELFF. The CDR3 DNA is TGTGCCAGCAGCTTAGATGTTAGCGGGGGGCCTAACACCGGGGAGCTGTTTTTT. The full variable domain, its missing parts supplied by reference TRBV11-2 and TRBJ2-2, is EAGVAQSPRYKIIEKRQSVAFWCNPISGHATLYWYQQILGQGPKLLIQFQNNGVVDDSQLPKDRFSAERLKGVDSTLKIQPAKLEDSAVYLCASSLDVSGGPNTGELFFGEGSRLTVL.

The J gene is TRBJ2-5, the V gene TRBV4-1; TRBD2 matches 7 bases. The V gene's germline CDR1 is MGHRA and CDR2 YSYEKL. V lost 3 bases, J lost 0 bases, and 7 bases stayed unmatched. This CDR3 has 16 residues. The DNA for the CDR3 is TGCGCCAGCAGCCACCTTGGGGCGGGGGACCAAGAGACCCAGTACTTC. Translated, it gives CASSHLGAGDQETQYF.

V and J are TRBV9 and TRBJ1-2; D unresolved. The CDR3 loop spans 15 amino acids. Germline V gene sequence: CDR1 SGDLS, CDR2 YYNGEE. Trimming cost V 0 bases and J 0 bases, with 9 bases left between them. In DNA form, the CDR3 reads TGTGCCAGCAGCGTAGCGGGTCAAACTAACTATGGCTACACCTTC. It encodes CASSVAGQTNYGYTF.

The chain links TRBV29-1 to TRBJ2-7; 7 bases agree with TRBD1. The ends lost 6 bases at V and 1 base at J; junction bases unmatched: 9. CDR3 size: 14 residues. Germline V lookup: CDR1 SQVTM, CDR2 ANQGSEA. CDR3 residues: CSVSGTVNSYEQYF. CDR3 sequence (DNA): TGCAGCGTGTCCGGGACAGTCAATTCCTACGAGCAGTACTTC.

The rearrangement joins TRBV10-3 to TRBJ2-7; no firm D call. Germline V CDR1 and CDR2: ENHRY, SYGVKD. The V end lost 5 bases, the J end lost 4 bases, and 15 bases lay between the germline ends. The CDR3 loop spans 14 amino acids. The CDR3 DNA reads TGTGCCATCAGTCGTCTAGAGTCCCCTTACGAGCAGTACTTC. It yields the protein CAISRLESPYEQYF.

The chain joins TRBV2 to TRBJ1-2, with D perhaps matching TRBD1 (6 bases). The germline V and J ends were trimmed by 0 bases and 4 bases, with 9 bases remaining between them. Germline V CDR1 and CDR2: SNHLY, FYNNEI. This CDR3 contains 14 residues. DNA of the CDR3: TGTGCCAGCAGTGAAGCGGAGGGGGGCTATGGCTACACCTTC. It specifies CASSEAEGGYGYTF.

This clone was seen a single time. The chain recombines TRBV30 with TRBJ1-2; 7 bases match TRBD1. V shed 2 bases and J 6 bases; nucleotides not matched to a gene: 9. Per germline, CDR1 GTSNPN and CDR2 SVGIG (reference sequence). The CDR3 runs 14 residues. The CDR3 DNA follows: TGTGCCTGGAGTTCAGGGACAGCGCTCAATGGCTACACCTTC. Amino acid sequence: CAWSSGTALNGYTF.

J is TRBJ2-1 and V is TRBV5-1; the D gene is possibly TRBD2 (5 bases). The CDR3 covers 15 residues. CDR1 SGHRS and CDR2 YFSETQ come from the germline V gene. V was shortened by 4 bases and J by 3 bases, with 14 bases between the two germline ends. CDR3 DNA: TGCGCCAGCAGCCCCGAGGGTCCCCTCTACAATGAGCAGTTCTTC. It encodes CASSPEGPLYNEQFF.

The chain combines TRBV10-2 with TRBJ1-6; the D gene is possibly TRBD1 (5 bases). V was pared by 8 bases and J by 8 bases, with 7 bases between. Per germline, CDR1 WSHSY and CDR2 SAAADI. This CDR3 region has 11 residues. The CDR3 loop is CASGGDSPLHF. The DNA of the CDR3 is TGCGCCAGCGGGGGGGATTCACCCCTCCACTTT.

This clone was found a few times. J is TRBJ1-1 and V is TRBV5-6, with D uncertain. The CDR3 length is 14 residues. The V gene lost 0 bases and the J gene lost 7 bases, with 13 bases spanning the gap. In germline, CDR1 is SGHDT, CDR2 YYEEEE. The DNA of the CDR3 is TGTGCCAGCAGCTTGGGTTTCGGTCGGAATGAAGCTTTCTTT. Translating it yields CASSLGFGRNEAFF.

The chain uses TRBV27 and TRBJ1-6; 8 bases match TRBD1. This CDR3 is built from 16 residues. Germline V gene sequence: CDR1 MNHEY, CDR2 SMNVEV (reference sequence). The J segment lost 9 bases and the V segment lost 2 bases, leaving 9 bases of the junction unmatched. The CDR3 region is CASSLGQGAGGSPLHF. The CDR3 DNA sequence: TGTGCCAGCAGTTTAGGCCAGGGGGCGGGAGGTTCACCCCTCCACTTT.

The CDR3 region is CASSPAGGTDTQYF. The DNA of the CDR3 is TGTGCCAGCAGCCCCGCAGGGGGCACAGATACGCAGTATTTT. This chain joins TRBV7-8 and TRBJ2-3; D may be TRBD1 (6 bases). V gave up 5 bases and J gave up 1 base, with 10 bases separating them. The CDR3 contains 14 residues. The germline gives CDR1 SGHVS, CDR2 FQNEAQ.

The chain employs TRBV13 and TRBJ1-1, with a possible D match to TRBD1 (5 bases). V was shortened by 3 bases and J by 5 bases, with 10 bases between the two germline ends. CDR1 PRHDT and CDR2 FYEKMQ come from the germline V gene (reference sequence). The CDR3 covers 13 residues. Here the CDR3 reads CASSFQGWTEAFF. The CDR3 DNA sequence: TGTGCCAGCAGCTTCCAGGGTTGGACTGAAGCTTTCTTT.

This clone was counted a few times. The chain employs TRBV6-5 and TRBJ2-5; no clear D. Germline CDR1 MNHEY, CDR2 SVGAGI. The CDR3 length is 14 residues. Trimming left V 2 bases short and J 2 bases short, with 9 bases between. The CDR3 sequence is CASSYISTQETQYF. The CDR3 DNA is TGTGCCAGCAGTTACATCTCTACTCAAGAGACCCAGTACTTC.

This chain connects TRBV4-1 to TRBJ1-2; 8 nucleotides line up with TRBD1. V was pared by 4 bases and J by 3 bases, with 7 bases of the junction left unmatched. CDR1 and CDR2 (germline): MGHRA, YSYEKL. This CDR3 is 15 amino acids long. The CDR3 DNA is TGCGCCAGCAGCCCGCGGACAGGGTTTGACTATGGCTACACCTTC. This codes for CASSPRTGFDYGYTF.

This clone was seen more than once but under ten times. The J gene is TRBJ2-2, the V gene TRBV6-6; no clear D gene. The CDR3 extends over 13 amino acids. The V end was cut by 5 bases, the J end by 3 bases, with 7 bases between. Germline V gene data show CDR1 as MNHNY and CDR2 as SVGAGI (reference sequence). CDR3 sequence (DNA): TGTGCCAGCAGTGAGGCCGACACCGGGGAGCTGTTTTTT. Protein: CASSEADTGELFF.

The rearrangement uses TRBV5-6 and TRBJ2-3, with D possibly TRBD1 on 6 matching bases. V was trimmed by 1 base and J by 1 base, leaving 10 bases between them. Per the germline V gene, CDR1 is SGHDT and CDR2 is YYEEEE. The CDR3 has 15 residues. The CDR3 is CASSLLAGGTDTQYF. The CDR3 coding sequence is TGTGCCAGCAGCTTGTTGGCAGGGGGCACAGATACGCAGTATTTT.

V gene TRBV5-6 combines with J gene TRBJ2-7; D tentatively fits TRBD1 or TRBD2 (5 bases each). Germline CDR1 reads SGHDT; CDR2 reads YYEEEE. The CDR3 has 13 amino acids. V lost 4 bases and J 5 bases, leaving 13 bases between the germline ends. The CDR3 sequence: CASSGDLAHEQYF. The CDR3 coding sequence is TGTGCCAGCAGCGGGGACCTAGCCCACGAGCAGTACTTC.

V usage is TRBV5-6 and J usage is TRBJ2-3; D might be TRBD1 (5 bases). The CDR3 spans 16 residues. The germline V and J ends were trimmed by 2 bases and 4 bases, with 17 bases remaining between them. Germline V gene lookup returns CDR1 SGHDT and CDR2 YYEEEE. DNA for the CDR3: TGTGCCAGCAGCTTACGAGGCCATTGGGGCCCAGATACGCAGTATTTT. The encoded protein is CASSLRGHWGPDTQYF.

The chain uses TRBV11-1 and TRBJ1-6; 7 bases agree with TRBD1. The CDR3 consists of 15 residues. Germline CDR1 reads SGHAT; CDR2 reads FQDESV (reference sequence). The ends lost 5 bases at V and 8 bases at J; junction bases unmatched: 9. The CDR3, as DNA: TGTGCCAGCAGCGACAGGGACGGATCCTATTCACCCCTCCACTTT. It specifies CASSDRDGSYSPLHF. Filled out from reference TRBV11-1 and TRBJ1-6, the complete variable domain reads EAEVAQSPRYKITEKSQAVAFWCDPISGHATLYWYRQILGQGPELLVQFQDESVVDDSQLPKDRFSAERLKGVDSTLKIQPAELGDSAMYLCASSDRDGSYSPLHFGNGTRLTVT.

The rearrangement joins TRBV5-4 to TRBJ2-7, with 8 positions matching TRBD1. This CDR3 contains 15 residues. The V gene end was trimmed by 4 bases and the J gene end by 0 bases; junction bases not matched to a gene: 6. CDR1 SGHNT and CDR2 YYREEE come from the germline V gene (reference sequence). This chain's CDR3 is CASSQWDRSSYEQYF. DNA of the CDR3: TGTGCCAGCAGCCAGTGGGACAGGAGCTCCTACGAGCAGTACTTC.

The chain recombines TRBV7-4 with TRBJ2-3, with a tentative D call TRBD1 (6 bases). The CDR3 is 15 residues long. Germline V lookup: CDR1 SGHVT, CDR2 SQSDAQ. V lost 4 bases and J 1 base, leaving 12 bases between the germline ends. CDR3 nucleotides: TGTGCCAGCAGCTCCAGGGGATTGTGCACAGATACGCAGTATTTT. Protein sequence: CASSSRGLCTDTQYF.